The 27 T cell receptor beta chains below come from one sample, sequenced in a study of T cell responses to AZD1222 COVID-19 vaccine. Sequencing was performed with immunoSEQ multiplex PCR; in TCRdb, only in-frame clones are kept and a portion is missing. The sample carries tens of thousands of clones, approximately 83% recorded once. The source was peripheral blood, collected on day 0 of AZD1222 vaccination. These receptors were obtained from an adult in good health.

The chain combines TRBV2 with TRBJ2-4; TRBD2 matches 8 bases. The CDR3 sequence is 14 residues long. V was pared by 5 bases and J by 9 bases, with 9 bases of the junction left unmatched. Germline CDR1 SNHLY, CDR2 FYNNEI. The CDR3: CASSLRGAGGIQYF. DNA of the CDR3: TGTGCCAGCAGTTTGCGGGGGGCGGGGGGCATTCAGTACTTC.

The chain employs TRBV28 and TRBJ1-4; TRBD1 agrees at 8 bases. The CDR3 extends over 16 amino acids. Looked up from germline, CDR1 is MDHEN and CDR2 is SYDVKM. Trimming removed 4 bases from V and 5 bases from J; junction bases left unmatched: 9. In DNA form, the CDR3 reads TGTGCCAGCAGTTCCTATCCAGGGGGCGACAATGAAAAACTGTTTTTT. Translating gives CASSSYPGGDNEKLFF.

With regard to this clone: This same CDR3 is encoded by further DNA sequences in the sample. This chain joins TRBV5-1 and TRBJ1-5; D possibly corresponds to TRBD1 (5 bases). Trimming shortened V by 0 bases and J by 5 bases, and 9 bases separated the two germline ends. CDR3 length: 14 amino acids. CDR1 SGHRS and CDR2 YFSETQ come from the germline V gene. CDR3 sequence reads: CASSLGQGDQPQHF. The CDR3 DNA reads as TGCGCCAGCAGCTTGGGGCAGGGCGATCAGCCCCAGCATTTT.

The V gene is TRBV7-2, the J gene TRBJ2-7; D is unresolved. Germline V CDR1 and CDR2: SGHTA, FQGNSA. This CDR3 has 13 residues. Trimming shortened V by 3 bases and J by 0 bases, and 6 bases separated the two germline ends. CDR3 DNA: TGTGCCAGCAGCTTTGAGAGCTCCTACGAGCAGTACTTC. Translating it yields CASSFESSYEQYF.

The gene calls are TRBV12-3 or TRBV12-4 and TRBJ1-2, with a weak D call TRBD1 (6 bases). V lost 4 bases to trimming and J lost 3 bases, with 6 bases between them. This CDR3 is 12 amino acids long. This chain's CDR3 is CASSSGDYGYTF. DNA for the CDR3: TGTGCCAGCAGTTCAGGGGACTATGGCTACACCTTC.

The chain has TRBV2 and TRBJ1-1; tentatively, D is TRBD1 (5 bases). The CDR3 runs 14 residues. Germline CDR1 and CDR2: SNHLY and FYNNEI. V was trimmed by 4 bases and J by 1 base, leaving 10 bases between them. CDR3 sequence: CASSGGAANTEAFF. The CDR3 nucleotides are TGTGCCAGCAGTGGGGGCGCAGCGAACACTGAAGCTTTCTTT.

V is TRBV10-3 and J is TRBJ2-2, with 15 bases fitting TRBD2. The V gene end was trimmed by 10 bases and the J gene end by 0 bases; junction bases not matched to a gene: 12. Germline lookup yields CDR1 ENHRY and CDR2 SYGVKD. CDR3 length: 19 residues. The CDR3 spells CATRTSGRALYTNTGELFF. The CDR3 DNA follows: TGTGCCACCCGGACTAGCGGGAGGGCCCTCTACACGAACACCGGGGAGCTGTTTTTT.

Only one count was recorded for this clone. V and J are TRBV30 and TRBJ2-7; 9 bases agree with TRBD1. The CDR3 runs to 12 residues. Trimming at V came to 7 bases and at J to 1 base, leaving 2 bases not matched to a gene. In germline, CDR1 is GTSNPN, CDR2 SVGIG (reference sequence). This chain's CDR3 is CASDRGSYEQYF. The CDR3 DNA sequence: TGTGCCTCGGACAGGGGTTCCTACGAGCAGTACTTC.

This chain links TRBV5-1 with TRBJ1-1, with 8 bases fitting TRBD1. CDR3 length: 15 amino acids. Germline V gives CDR1 SGHRS, CDR2 YFSETQ. V dropped 1 base and J dropped 1; count of bases not matched to a gene: 3. The CDR3 bases are TGCGCCAGCAGCTTGACAGGGGGAGAGAACACTGAAGCTTTCTTT. It yields the protein CASSLTGGENTEAFF. Looking up the rest from reference TRBV5-1 and TRBJ1-1 gives the full variable domain: KAGVTQTPRYLIKTRGQQVTLSCSPISGHRSVSWYQQTPGQGLQFLFEYFSETQRNKGNFPGRFSGRQFSNSRSEMNVSTLELGDSALYLCASSLTGGENTEAFFGQGTRLTVV.

This clone was observed a single time. The rearrangement joins TRBV11-1 to TRBJ1-6; D unresolved. The CDR3 length is 13 residues. V lost 3 bases, J lost 7 bases, and 7 bases lay in between. Germline loops: CDR1 SGHAT, CDR2 FQDESV (reference sequence). For the CDR3, the DNA is TGTGCCAGCAGCTTCGGAAAGAATTCACCCCTCCACTTT. It yields the protein CASSFGKNSPLHF.

The V gene is TRBV4-2, the J gene TRBJ2-7; no definite D call. Trimming left V 2 bases short and J 5 bases short, with 4 bases between. The germline CDR1 and CDR2 sequences are LGHNA and YNFKEQ. The CDR3 runs 11 residues. Here the CDR3 DNA reads TGTGCCAGCAGCCAAATGGACGAGCAGTACTTC. This translates into CASSQMDEQYF.

The chain is built from TRBV7-9 and TRBJ1-1; D is ambiguous. V was shortened by 5 bases and J by 7 bases, with 8 bases between the two germline ends. This CDR3 is built from 11 residues. Germline V gene data show CDR1 as SEHNR and CDR2 as FQNEAQ (reference sequence). CDR3 sequence (DNA): TGTGCCAGCAGCCTCGTGAATGAAGCTTTCTTT. This sequence encodes CASSLVNEAFF. Full variable domain (outside the CDR3, taken from reference TRBV7-9 and TRBJ1-1): DTGVSQNPRHKITKRGQNVTFRCDPISEHNRLYWYRQTLGQGPEFLTYFQNEAQLEKSRLLSDRFSAERPKGSFSTLEIQRTEQGDSAMYLCASSLVNEAFFGQGTRLTVV.

CDR3 sequence: CASSLGGISYQETQYF. CDR3 sequence (DNA): TGTGCCAGCAGCTTGGGAGGGATCTCGTACCAAGAGACCCAGTACTTC. The chain joins TRBV5-8 to TRBJ2-5; a weak D match, TRBD2 (5 bases). Germline V gene data show CDR1 as SGHTS and CDR2 as YDEGEE. The CDR3 is made up of 16 amino acids. Trimming stripped 0 bases from V and 0 bases from J, with 12 bases between.

By share, this clone counts as medium-sized. The chain joins TRBV5-1 to TRBJ2-7; a weak D match, TRBD1 (6 bases). CDR3 length: 17 amino acids. Germline lookup yields CDR1 SGHRS and CDR2 YFSETQ. The V and J ends lost 2 bases and 3 bases respectively, with 21 bases between them. CDR3: CASSFRQGPTLYYEQYF. The CDR3 region has the DNA TGCGCCAGCAGCTTCCGGCAGGGGCCGACACTTTACTACGAGCAGTACTTC.

The chain couples TRBV14 to TRBJ2-3; weak D call: TRBD2 (5 bases). The CDR3 runs 16 residues. V dropped 4 bases and J dropped 4 bases, with 18 bases sitting between them. Germline CDR1 is SGHDN and CDR2 is FVKESK. In nucleotides, the CDR3 is TGTGCCAGCAGCCCCACGTGGGCCGCCGGGGCAGATACGCAGTATTTT. It yields the protein CASSPTWAAGADTQYF.

J is TRBJ1-2 and V is TRBV5-6; no definite D call. From germline, CDR1 is SGHDT and CDR2 YYEEEE. The CDR3 loop spans 13 amino acids. Trimming cost V 2 bases and J 6 bases, with 11 bases left between them. CDR3 region: CASSFGTNDGYTF. CDR3 coding DNA: TGTGCCAGCAGCTTTGGAACAAACGATGGCTACACCTTC.

This chain links TRBV24-1 with TRBJ2-5; TRBD2 aligns across 10 bases. This CDR3 is 16 amino acids long. CDR1 and CDR2 from the germline V gene are KGHDR and SFDVKD. The junction had 13 bases not matched to a gene; V was cut back by 8 bases and J by 5 bases. CDR3 protein: CATNMSGRALRETQYF. The CDR3 DNA reads TGTGCCACCAACATGAGCGGGAGGGCCTTACGGGAGACCCAGTACTTC.

Within the sample, this clone is medium-sized. The rearrangement joins TRBV7-8 to TRBJ2-1; 10 bases are shared with TRBD2. V shed 1 base and J 2 bases; nucleotides not matched to a gene: 5. Germline V gene sequence: CDR1 SGHVS, CDR2 FQNEAQ. The CDR3 consists of 17 residues. The CDR3 spells CASSLEASGRPYNEQFF. In nucleotides, the CDR3 is TGTGCCAGCAGCTTAGAGGCTAGCGGGAGACCCTACAATGAGCAGTTCTTC.

V usage is TRBV28 and J usage is TRBJ1-2; D not resolved. Looked up from germline, CDR1 is MDHEN and CDR2 is SYDVKM. The germline V and J ends were trimmed by 2 bases and 1 base, with 8 bases remaining between them. The CDR3 covers 14 residues. CDR3 in amino acids: CASSLDTFNYGYTF. In nucleotides, the CDR3 is TGTGCCAGCAGTTTAGACACTTTTAACTATGGCTACACCTTC.

This sequence joins TRBV6-2 or TRBV6-3 and TRBJ2-7; tentative D call: TRBD2 (6 bases). There are 17 residues in the CDR3. V dropped 3 bases and J dropped 3 bases, with 21 bases sitting between them. Germline lookup yields CDR1 MNHEY and CDR2 SVGEGT. The CDR3 spells CASSYPPYAGTNYEQYF. CDR3 DNA: TGTGCCAGCAGTTATCCCCCCTATGCGGGAACGAACTACGAGCAGTACTTC.

Written as DNA, the CDR3 is TGTGCCACCAGCAGAGCTCTAGCGGGAGAGGGTGGTGAGCAGTTCTTC. Its protein product is CATSRALAGEGGEQFF. The chain employs TRBV15 and TRBJ2-1; TRBD2 matches 10 bases. Germline values: CDR1 LNHNV, CDR2 YYDKDF (reference sequence). V lost 1 base to trimming and J lost 9 bases; unmatched junction nucleotides: 9. The CDR3 totals 16 residues. The variable domain in full, with the rest retrieved from reference TRBV15 and TRBJ2-1, is DAMVIQNPRYQVTQFGKPVTLSCSQTLNHNVMYWYQQKSSQAPKLLFHYYDKDFNNEADTPDNFQSRRPNTSFCFLDIRSPGLGDTAMYLCATSRALAGEGGEQFFGPGTRLTVL.

The rearrangement joins TRBV7-3 to TRBJ2-7; no clear D. The CDR3 contains 13 residues. The V gene lost 2 bases and the J gene lost 4 bases, with 9 bases spanning the gap. Looked up from germline, CDR1 is SGHTA and CDR2 is FQGTGA. The CDR3 reads CASSLFLGYEQYF. CDR3 nucleotide sequence: TGTGCCAGCAGCTTATTTCTAGGTTACGAGCAGTACTTC.

V usage is TRBV11-3 and J usage is TRBJ2-1; 8 positions agree with TRBD2. J gave up 7 bases and V 0 bases, and 8 bases lay outside the gene matches. Germline-derived CDR1 and CDR2 are SGHNT and YENEEA. The CDR3 totals 16 residues. The CDR3 coding sequence is TGTGCCAGCAGCTTAGAAGGGGCGGGAGGAAGGAATGAGCAGTTCTTC. It specifies CASSLEGAGGRNEQFF. The whole variable domain, filled in from reference TRBV11-3 and TRBJ2-1, reads EAGVVQSPRYKIIEKKQPVAFWCNPISGHNTLYWYLQNLGQGPELLIRYENEEAVDDSQLPKDRFSAERLKGVDSTLKIQPAELGDSAVYLCASSLEGAGGRNEQFFGPGTRLTVL.

Here the CDR3 reads CASSDNAQRKGYTF. The CDR3, as DNA: TGTGCCAGCAGTGACAATGCCCAAAGGAAGGGCTACACCTTC. V and J are TRBV27 and TRBJ1-2, with unresolved D. Looked up from germline, CDR1 is MNHEY and CDR2 is SMNVEV (reference sequence). Trimming left V 5 bases short and J 8 bases short, with 18 bases between. This CDR3 region has 14 residues.

J is TRBJ1-3 and V is TRBV28; D ambiguous. The CDR3 has 20 residues. Trimming took 6 bases from V and 4 from J, leaving 31 bases between them. Germline CDR1 MDHEN, CDR2 SYDVKM. The CDR3 region is CASRPPGSWLPQELGNTIYF. CDR3 DNA: TGTGCCAGCAGGCCCCCCGGGTCGTGGCTCCCCCAGGAGCTCGGAAACACCATATATTTT.

The chain has TRBV27 and TRBJ1-2; 7 positions match TRBD1. Germline trimming cut 5 bases from V and 8 bases from J; bases unmatched to any gene: 8. The CDR3 is 13 amino acids. The germline CDR1 and CDR2 sequences are MNHEY and SMNVEV (reference sequence). The CDR3 here is CASSPTGLRGYTF. The CDR3 nucleotides read TGTGCCAGCAGTCCGACAGGGCTAAGAGGCTACACCTTC.

This rearrangement joins TRBV4-2 to TRBJ2-1; tentative D call: TRBD2 (5 bases). Germline values: CDR1 LGHNA, CDR2 YNFKEQ. The CDR3 spans 15 residues. Trimming took 4 bases from V and 4 from J, leaving 14 bases between them. This chain's CDR3 is CASSPLGRSYNEQFF. CDR3 bases: TGTGCCAGCAGCCCGTTAGGGAGATCGTACAATGAGCAGTTCTTC.